The clone carrying this T cell receptor (beta chain) was seen only once. The assay was immunoSEQ multiplex PCR, and TCRdb's table has in-frame clones only and misses some. The data hold 350,000 to 450,000 clones, with about nine tenths observed a single time. V gave up 2 bases and J gave up 6 bases, with 7 bases separating them. CDR3 length: 12 residues. The sample originates from a study of blood T cell repertoires in COVID-19. Seattle patients were enrolled during active infection and followed longitudinally. Input material: peripheral blood. This clonotype originated in a woman aged 40-49 years with COVID-19, enrolled during active disease. The chain carries TRBV12-3 or TRBV12-4 and TRBJ1-2; D uncertain. CDR3 nucleotides: TGTGCCAGCAGTTTAACTTTGAATGGCTACACCTTC. Its translation: CASSLTLNGYTF.